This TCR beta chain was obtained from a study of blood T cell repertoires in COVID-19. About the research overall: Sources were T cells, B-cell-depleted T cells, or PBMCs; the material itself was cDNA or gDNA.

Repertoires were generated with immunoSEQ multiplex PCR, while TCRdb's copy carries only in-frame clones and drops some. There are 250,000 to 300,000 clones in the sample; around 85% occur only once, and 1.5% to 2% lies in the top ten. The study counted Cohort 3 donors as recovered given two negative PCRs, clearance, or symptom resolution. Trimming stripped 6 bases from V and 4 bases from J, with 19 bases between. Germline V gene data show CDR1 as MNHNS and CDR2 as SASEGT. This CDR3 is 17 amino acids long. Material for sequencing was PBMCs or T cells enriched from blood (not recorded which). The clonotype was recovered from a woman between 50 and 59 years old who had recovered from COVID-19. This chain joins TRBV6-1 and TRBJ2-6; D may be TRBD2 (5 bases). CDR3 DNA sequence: TGTGCCAGCAGGGAACGCCTGGAGGCTTCAGGGGCCAACGTCCTGACTTTC. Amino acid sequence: CASRERLEASGANVLTF.